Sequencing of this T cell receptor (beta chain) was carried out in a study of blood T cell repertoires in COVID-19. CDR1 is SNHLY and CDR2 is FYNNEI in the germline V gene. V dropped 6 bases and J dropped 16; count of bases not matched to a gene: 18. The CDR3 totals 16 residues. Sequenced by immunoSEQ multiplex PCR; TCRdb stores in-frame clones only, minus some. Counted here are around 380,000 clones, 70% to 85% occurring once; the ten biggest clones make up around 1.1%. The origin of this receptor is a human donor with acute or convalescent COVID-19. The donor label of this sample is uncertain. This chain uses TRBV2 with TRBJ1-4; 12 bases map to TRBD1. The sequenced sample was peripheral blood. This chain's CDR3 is CASRRSGGTGGDGQFF. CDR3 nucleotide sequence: TGTGCCAGCAGACGCTCAGGGGGGACAGGGGGCGATGGGCAGTTTTTT. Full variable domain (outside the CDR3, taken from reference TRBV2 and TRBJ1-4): EPEVTQTPSHQVTQMGQEVILRCVPISNHLYFYWYRQILGQKVEFLVSFYNNEISEKSEIFDDQFSVERPDGSNFTLKIRSTKLEDSAMYFCASRRSGGTGGDGQFFGSGTQLSVL.